A single sample is the source of the 3 T cell receptor beta chains below, sequenced in a study of identical twins. One entry per CDR3 protein, called by TCRdb with MiXCR from the 5' RACE reads. The data show some 790,000 distinct CDR3 sequences, 18% seen once. This sample also appeared in a second study, on T cells expressing NK-cell markers.

The sequencing input was PBMCs. Receptors were obtained from a woman in her late teens or twenties in good health.

The chain is built from TRBV6-2 or TRBV6-3 and TRBJ2-7, with a weak D call TRBD2 (5 bases). Germline V gene sequence: CDR1 MNHEY, CDR2 SVGEGT. The V end lost 0 bases, the J end lost 3 bases, and 12 bases lay between the germline ends. The CDR3 sequence is 15 residues long. The CDR3 DNA is TGTGCCAGCAGTTACTCTATCCATGGAGGCTACGAGCAGTACTTC. This encodes CASSYSIHGGYEQYF.

This clonotype was detected only a few times. The rearrangement joins TRBV29-1 to TRBJ1-1, with 7 bases lining up with TRBD1. This CDR3 is 12 amino acids long. With V trimmed by 7 bases and J by 6 bases, 8 bases remained unmatched. Germline V gene sequence: CDR1 SQVTM, CDR2 ANQGSEA. The DNA of the CDR3 is TGCAGCGCCCAGGGGGTGGGGGCTGAAGCTTTCTTT. It translates to CSAQGVGAEAFF.

The J gene is TRBJ2-7, the V gene TRBV20-1, with no clear D. The V and J ends lost 6 bases and 6 bases respectively, with 15 bases between them. The CDR3 covers 12 residues. The germline CDR1 and CDR2 sequences are DFQATT and SNEGSKA (reference sequence). The CDR3 DNA is TGCAGTGCCCCGGACCCCCCGTTCGAGCAGTACTTC. The encoded protein is CSAPDPPFEQYF.